The TCR beta chain described here comes from a study of T cells in narcolepsy. Looking at the study overall: Patients with NT1 or NT2 and healthy control donors were enrolled.

This clone was seen only once. Its target is not known. V was pared by 6 bases and J by 3 bases, with 4 bases of the junction left unmatched. Germline V gene lookup returns CDR1 SGHTA and CDR2 FQGNSA. The CDR3 extends over 14 amino acids. Study-level findings and limits: In some patient and control memory CD4+ samples, autoreactive clones were absent. Same-patient CSF and blood CD4+ T cell clonotypes included HCRT-specific and TRIB2-specific autoreactive ones. Autoreactive clonotypes reportedly recurred in blood of same and different patients, not controls.

This table comes from immunoSEQ multiplex PCR, and its TCRdb copy is limited to in-frame clones, with some not included. The sample has tens of thousands of clones; 78% are singletons. The TCR originated in a human donor with narcolepsy. Specimen: CD45RA- memory CD4+ T cells from PBMCs. The chain carries TRBV7-2 and TRBJ2-7, with 11 positions matching TRBD1. Here the CDR3 DNA reads TGTGCCAGCAGGGACAGGGGGCGCGGCTACGAGCAGTACTTC. It translates to CASRDRGRGYEQYF.